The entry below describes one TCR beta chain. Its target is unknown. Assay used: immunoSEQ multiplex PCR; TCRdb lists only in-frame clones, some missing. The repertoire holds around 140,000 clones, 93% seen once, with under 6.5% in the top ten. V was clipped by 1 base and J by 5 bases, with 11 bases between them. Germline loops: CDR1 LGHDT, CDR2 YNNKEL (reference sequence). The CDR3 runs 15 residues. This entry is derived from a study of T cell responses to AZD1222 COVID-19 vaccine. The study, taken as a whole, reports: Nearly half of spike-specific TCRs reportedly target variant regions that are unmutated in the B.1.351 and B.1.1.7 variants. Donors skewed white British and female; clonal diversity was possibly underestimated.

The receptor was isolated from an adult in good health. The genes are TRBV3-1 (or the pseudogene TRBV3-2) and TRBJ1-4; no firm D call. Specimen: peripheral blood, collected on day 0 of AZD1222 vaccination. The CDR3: CASSQGSEGNEKLFF. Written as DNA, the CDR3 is TGTGCCAGCAGCCAAGGTTCGGAGGGAAATGAAAAACTGTTTTTT.